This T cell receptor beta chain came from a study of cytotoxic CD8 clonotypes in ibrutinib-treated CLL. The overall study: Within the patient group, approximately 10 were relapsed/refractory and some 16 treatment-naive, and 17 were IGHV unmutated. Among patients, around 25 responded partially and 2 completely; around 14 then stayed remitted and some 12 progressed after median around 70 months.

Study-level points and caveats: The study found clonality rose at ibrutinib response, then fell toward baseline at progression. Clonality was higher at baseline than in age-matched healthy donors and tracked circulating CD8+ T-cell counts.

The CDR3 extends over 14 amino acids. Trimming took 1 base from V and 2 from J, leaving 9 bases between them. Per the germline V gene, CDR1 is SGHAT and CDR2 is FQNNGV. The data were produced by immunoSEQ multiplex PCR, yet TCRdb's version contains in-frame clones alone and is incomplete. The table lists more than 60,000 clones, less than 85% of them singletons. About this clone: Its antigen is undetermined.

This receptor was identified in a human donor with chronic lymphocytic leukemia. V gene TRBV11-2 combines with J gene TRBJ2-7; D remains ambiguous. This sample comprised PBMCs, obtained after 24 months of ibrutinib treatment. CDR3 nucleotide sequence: TGTGCCAGCAGCTTAGGGGCGGCAACCTACGAGCAGTACTTC. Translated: CASSLGAATYEQYF.